Here is one TCR beta chain with its context. At one end the junction does not follow the germline gene, possibly because of a read error. For the second PCR, which ran for about 7 to 11 cycles, a sample-barcoded 5' primer and a J-beta primer mix were used. TCRdb called the 5' RACE reads again in MiXCR, with one record for every CDR3 protein. The sample includes 890,000 or so distinct CDR3 sequences, around 68% of them seen just once. The CDR3 runs 15 residues. Looked up from germline, CDR1 is DFQATT and CDR2 is SNEGSKA (reference sequence). This entry belongs to a study of blood T cells in healthy people across ages.

The J gene is TRBJ2-1, the V gene TRBV20-1; TRBD2 matches 9 bases. This TCR came from a young man in good health. The sample was blood. The CDR3 here is CSASSGGGADNGQFF. Here the CDR3 DNA reads TGCAGTGCTAGTTCGGGCGGGGGGGCGGACAATGGGCAGTTCTTC.